One and the same sample provided the 13 T cell receptor beta chains below, sequenced in a study of immune characteristics of hereditary and idiopathic chronic pancreatitis. Libraries were prepared by immunoSEQ multiplex PCR; TCRdb keeps only in-frame clonotypes and omits some of them. The profile covers approximately 1,500 clones, with roughly 80% appearing a single time and less than 9.5% taken by the ten largest. Chronic pancreatitis tissue was collected during total pancreatectomy with islet autotransplantation. The sample was pancreas tissue with hereditary chronic pancreatitis. The origin of the receptors is a human donor with chronic pancreatitis.

The J gene is TRBJ1-4, the V gene TRBV28; 7 bases map to TRBD1. The CDR3 runs to 11 residues. Germline-derived CDR1 and CDR2 are MDHEN and SYDVKM. V shed 8 bases, J shed 13 bases, and the junction held 7 bases outside the gene matches. The CDR3 spells CASVFRGALFF. CDR3 in DNA: TGTGCCAGCGTCTTCAGGGGGGCACTGTTTTTT. The full variable domain, in which reference TRBV28 and TRBJ1-4 provide the parts outside the CDR3, is DVKVTQSSRYLVKRTGEKVFLECVQDMDHENMFWYRQDPGLGLRLIYFSYDVKMKEKGDIPEGYSVSREKKERFSLILESASTNQTSMYLCASVFRGALFFGSGTQLSVL.

DNA for the CDR3: TGTGCCAGCTCACCGACTAGCGGGGGGGAGAGCGAGCAGTACTTC. Residues: CASSPTSGGESEQYF. The chain carries TRBV18 and TRBJ2-7; TRBD2 matches 14 bases. Germline CDR1 reads KGHSH; CDR2 reads LQKENI. V was clipped by 3 bases and J by 6 bases; unmatched bases: 4. CDR3 length: 15 residues.

For this clone: Other DNA sequences in the sample encode the same CDR3. This chain links TRBV4-1 with TRBJ1-2; TRBD1 is a possible D gene (6 bases). CDR3 length: 14 residues. Deletions cut 0 bases from V and 2 bases from J, with 7 bases between. Germline loops: CDR1 MGHRA, CDR2 YSYEKL. The CDR3 is CASSQEQGNYGYTF. The CDR3 DNA is TGCGCCAGCAGCCAAGAACAGGGAAACTATGGCTACACCTTC.

The genes are TRBV7-5 and TRBJ2-5; TRBD2 is the table's D call, not checked against the DNA. TRBV7-5 is termed a pseudogene. This CDR3 is built from 16 residues. The CDR3 is CVRRQGDSYTKETQYF. The CDR3 nucleotides read TGTGTCAGAAGGCAAGGGGACTCCTACACCAAAGAGACCCAGTACTTC.

This clone has only a few counts. This rearrangement joins TRBV15 to TRBJ2-3; D possibly matches TRBD1 or TRBD2 (5 bases each). In germline, CDR1 is LNHNV, CDR2 YYDKDF (reference sequence). V lost 4 bases and J lost 1, with 12 bases in between. The CDR3 runs 15 residues. Here the CDR3 reads CATSKELGGTDTQYF. The DNA for the CDR3 is TGTGCCACCAGCAAAGAGTTGGGGGGCACAGATACGCAGTATTTT.

V gene TRBV27 combines with J gene TRBJ2-1; D tentatively fits TRBD1 or TRBD2 (5 bases each). This CDR3 has 12 residues. Trimming cost V 2 bases and J 9 bases, with 8 bases left between them. Looked up from germline, CDR1 is MNHEY and CDR2 is SMNVEV (reference sequence). This CDR3 is CASSLDGGEQFF. As DNA, the CDR3 is TGTGCCAGCAGTTTAGATGGGGGTGAGCAGTTCTTC.

The table lists this clone with a count of one. The chain joins TRBV11-1 to TRBJ1-2; D gene unclear. Trimming removed 2 bases from V and 3 bases from J, with 10 bases in between. CDR3 length: 14 amino acids. Germline V lookup: CDR1 SGHAT, CDR2 FQDESV (reference sequence). CDR3 sequence (DNA): TGTGCCAGCAGCTTATCGTTTGGGGACTATGGCTACACCTTC. Amino acids: CASSLSFGDYGYTF.

The chain couples TRBV9 to TRBJ2-4; TRBD1 matches 8 bases. The V and J ends lost 3 bases and 0 bases, in that order; junction bases with no gene match: 2. CDR1 SGDLS and CDR2 YYNGEE come from the germline V gene. The CDR3 totals 15 residues. The CDR3 nucleotides are TGTGCCAGCAGCGCAGGGACAGGAGCCAAAAACATTCAGTACTTC. Encoded protein: CASSAGTGAKNIQYF.

The table lists this clone with a count of one. The chain joins TRBV3-1 (or the pseudogene TRBV3-2) to TRBJ2-2; 10 nucleotides match TRBD2. After removal of 7 bases from V and 9 bases from J, the junction contained 8 bases not matched to a gene. This CDR3 comprises 14 residues. Germline CDR1 and CDR2: LGHDT and YNNKEL (reference sequence). The CDR3 loop reads CASTQRGGGRELFF. The CDR3 DNA follows: TGTGCCAGCACACAGCGGGGGGGAGGCCGGGAGCTGTTTTTT.

In the case of this clone: Without the conserved terminal phenylalanine or tryptophan, this CDR3 likely stems from a read error. It is unclear where the CDR3 begins or ends on the DNA, so no DNA is shown, and the CDR3 is as TCRdb lists it. The chain carries TRBV5-3 and TRBJ2-6; no check of the table's D call, TRBD2, against the DNA was made. TRBV5-3 is an ORF, with its function uncertain. The CDR3 length equals 11 residues, ends included. CDR3 in amino acids: CARIALVVNKV.

The rearrangement links TRBV12-3 or TRBV12-4 to TRBJ2-5; a weak D match, TRBD1 (6 bases). This CDR3 comprises 13 residues. The ends were cut back, 5 bases at V and 5 bases at J, with 12 bases in the middle. CDR3 bases: TGTGCCAGCAGTGCAGGGGTGTTGGAGACCCAGTACTTC. Translating gives CASSAGVLETQYF.

This rearrangement joins TRBV6-5 to TRBJ1-5; D is possibly TRBD1 (6 bases). Trimming took 4 bases from V and 3 from J, leaving 13 bases between them. The CDR3 runs 15 residues. In germline, CDR1 is MNHEY, CDR2 SVGAGI. CDR3 in DNA: TGTGCCAGCAGTTTGAGGGGGACGCTCAATCAGCCCCAGCATTTT. This encodes CASSLRGTLNQPQHF.

This rearrangement joins TRBV28 to TRBJ2-5; D not resolved. The CDR3 is made up of 14 amino acids. CDR1 and CDR2 from the germline V gene are MDHEN and SYDVKM. V was trimmed by 2 bases and J by 2 bases, leaving 9 bases between them. DNA for the CDR3: TGTGCCAGCAGTTTAAGGGCCGGGCAAGAGACCCAGTACTTC. It encodes CASSLRAGQETQYF.